The rows below give T cell receptor beta chains drawn from one sample of a study of blood T cell repertoires in COVID-19. The repertoire was sequenced with immunoSEQ multiplex PCR; TCRdb's copy has only in-frame clones and lacks some. The table records over 75,000 clones, roughly 80% of them present only once. What was sequenced was peripheral blood. These TCRs come from a human donor in a cohort sampled during active COVID-19. CDR3s include the opening cysteine and the closing phenylalanine or tryptophan. Each record gives: clone size, V gene, J gene, CDR3 length, D gene, CDR3 DNA, CDR3 protein. D genes are given only for firm matches. For some rows the clone size is stated as once, few or many, or as a class when expanded; others skip it.

>.|TRBV7-3|TRBJ2-3|15|.
TGTGCCAGCAGCTCCGCCTTGGTAGCGGCAGATACGCAGTATTTT
CASSSALVAADTQYF
>.|TRBV28|TRBJ1-2|13|.
TGTGCCAGCAGTTATGGACTTAACTATGGCTACACCTTC
CASSYGLNYGYTF
>.|TRBV5-1|TRBJ2-1|15|.
TGCGCCAGCAGCTTGAGAGGATCGAACTACGATGAGCAGTTCTTC
CASSLRGSNYDEQFF
>.|TRBV5-1|TRBJ2-1|17|TRBD1
TGCGCCAGCAGCTTGGACAGGGGCTTCAGCTCCTACAATGAGCAGTTCTTC
CASSLDRGFSSYNEQFF
>.|TRBV4-2|TRBJ1-1|14|.
TGTGCCAGCAGCCAACGCCAGGCCAACACTGAAGCTTTCTTT
CASSQRQANTEAFF
>.|TRBV7-9|TRBJ2-2|16|.
TGTGCCAGCAGCTTGATGGGGGGGCTCAACACCGGGGAGCTGTTTTTT
CASSLMGGLNTGELFF
>once|TRBV5-8|TRBJ2-7|13|TRBD1
TGTGCCCCGAGCCCAGACAGGGCCTACGAGCAGTACTTC
CAPSPDRAYEQYF
>.|TRBV28|TRBJ1-4|13|.
TGTGCCACGGGAGGCAGGGCCGTAGAAAAACTGTTTTTT
CATGGRAVEKLFF
>.|TRBV18|TRBJ2-6|17|TRBD1
TGTGCCAGCTCACCAGACAGGGGGGGGACTGGGGCCAACGTCCTGACTTTC
CASSPDRGGTGANVLTF
>many|TRBV7-8|TRBJ2-1|18|TRBD2
TGTGCCAGCAGCTCGATGTTTGCTAGCGGAAGCTCCTACAATGAGCAGTTCTTC
CASSSMFASGSSYNEQFF
>.|TRBV28|TRBJ2-7|15|.
TGTGCCAGCAGTTTATTAGCTGAGAGAGTTTACGAGCAGTACTTC
CASSLLAERVYEQYF
>.|TRBV28|TRBJ1-2|14|.
TGTGCCAGCAGCCAGTCATTTGTAGCCTATGGCTACACCTTC
CASSQSFVAYGYTF
>.|TRBV5-1|TRBJ1-4|15|.
TGCGCCAGCAGCTCGAACAGCCAGCAAAATGAAAAACTGTTTTTT
CASSSNSQQNEKLFF
>.|TRBV28|TRBJ2-5|13|.
TGTGCCAGCCGTAGACACGCGCAAGAGACCCAGTACTTC
CASRRHAQETQYF
>.|TRBV18|TRBJ2-5|13|TRBD1
TGTGCCAGCTCACCAGACAGGGAAGAGACCCAGTACTTC
CASSPDREETQYF
>.|TRBV5-1|TRBJ2-3|16|TRBD1
TGCGCCAGCAGCCCGGGGACAGGGAAGTATCAGAGTACGCAGTATTTT
CASSPGTGKYQSTQYF
>.|TRBV27|TRBJ2-1|15|.
TGTGCCAGCAGGAAGGGACTGCGTGCTGACAATGAGCAGTTCTTC
CASRKGLRADNEQFF